The next 18 T cell receptor beta chains were all read from a single sample in a study of blood T cell repertoires in COVID-19. Assay used: immunoSEQ multiplex PCR; TCRdb lists only in-frame clones, some missing. This sample has fewer than 500,000 clones, with 85% to 90% found just once. Input material: peripheral blood. These receptors all come from a man younger than 30 with COVID-19, enrolled during active disease.

The chain employs TRBV10-2 and TRBJ2-1, with TRBD2 identical over 10 bases. With 0 bases clipped from V and 6 bases from J, the junction kept 8 bases outside the gene matches. CDR3 length: 17 residues. The germline V gene encodes CDR1 WSHSY and CDR2 SAAADI. The CDR3 DNA sequence: TGCGCCAGCAGTGAGTCTTGGGGGACTAGCGAGACCAATGAGCAGTTCTTC. Amino acid sequence: CASSESWGTSETNEQFF.

The chain uses TRBV27 and TRBJ1-6, with D maybe TRBD1 (5 bases). This CDR3 contains 14 residues. Trimming shortened V by 6 bases and J by 3 bases, and 9 bases separated the two germline ends. Per germline, CDR1 MNHEY and CDR2 SMNVEV (reference sequence). The CDR3 nucleotides read TGTGCCAGCAGAAACCAGGGCTATAATTCACCCCTCCACTTT. Translation gives CASRNQGYNSPLHF.

The CDR3 region is CSVGTGTLSYNEQFF. The CDR3 DNA sequence: TGCAGCGTAGGTACCGGGACACTATCCTACAATGAGCAGTTCTTC. This rearrangement joins TRBV29-1 to TRBJ2-1, with D perhaps matching TRBD1 (6 bases). Germline V gene sequence: CDR1 SQVTM, CDR2 ANQGSEA. V dropped 6 bases and J dropped 1 base, with 16 bases sitting between them. The CDR3 runs to 15 residues.

This sequence joins TRBV15 and TRBJ2-1, with D maybe TRBD2 (6 bases). The V end lost 1 base, the J end lost 0 bases, and 13 bases lay between the germline ends. Germline CDR1 reads LNHNV; CDR2 reads YYDKDF (reference sequence). This CDR3 has 17 residues. The CDR3 nucleotides are TGTGCCACCAGCAGAGTTGGGGGGTCCCCCTCCTACAATGAGCAGTTCTTC. Encoded protein: CATSRVGGSPSYNEQFF. The variable domain in full, with the rest retrieved from reference TRBV15 and TRBJ2-1, is DAMVIQNPRYQVTQFGKPVTLSCSQTLNHNVMYWYQQKSSQAPKLLFHYYDKDFNNEADTPDNFQSRRPNTSFCFLDIRSPGLGDTAMYLCATSRVGGSPSYNEQFFGPGTRLTVL.

This clone was found a few times. The chain joins TRBV2 to TRBJ1-1, with a weak D call TRBD1 (6 bases). CDR1 and CDR2 (germline): SNHLY, FYNNEI. V was cut by 4 bases and J by 3 bases, with 9 bases left in between. This CDR3 has 13 residues. CDR3 region: CASSVNRDTEAFF. CDR3 bases: TGTGCCAGCAGTGTGAACAGGGACACTGAAGCTTTCTTT. The variable domain in full, completed from reference TRBV2 and TRBJ1-1, reads EPEVTQTPSHQVTQMGQEVILRCVPISNHLYFYWYRQILGQKVEFLVSFYNNEISEKSEIFDDQFSVERPDGSNFTLKIRSTKLEDSAMYFCASSVNRDTEAFFGQGTRLTVV.

The chain carries TRBV24-1 and TRBJ1-2; D is possibly TRBD1 (5 bases). The germline gives CDR1 KGHDR, CDR2 SFDVKD. The CDR3 is made up of 13 amino acids. Trimming pared 3 bases from V and 4 bases from J, leaving 8 bases between. CDR3 nucleotides: TGTGCCACCAGTGATGCCGACAGCTATGGCTACACCTTC. Its protein is CATSDADSYGYTF.

This clone was counted a single time. J is TRBJ2-7 and V is TRBV18, with 7 nucleotides matching TRBD1. The CDR3 length is 15 residues. Germline CDR1 and CDR2: KGHSH and LQKENI. The ends lost 5 bases at V and 7 bases at J; junction bases unmatched: 14. CDR3 coding DNA: TGTGCCAGCTCAACCCGGGACAGCCGGGACGGAGAGCAGTACTTC. It specifies CASSTRDSRDGEQYF. Full variable domain (outside the CDR3, taken from reference TRBV18 and TRBJ2-7): NAGVMQNPRHLVRRRGQEARLRCSPMKGHSHVYWYRQLPEEGLKFMVYLQKENIIDESGMPKERFSAEFPKEGPSILRIQQVVRGDSAAYFCASSTRDSRDGEQYFGPGTRLTVT.

This clone was picked up a small number of times. This chain links TRBV2 with TRBJ1-5; possibly TRBD1 for D (5 bases). The CDR3 sequence is 14 residues long. V was pared by 6 bases and J by 3 bases, with 12 bases between. Germline V gives CDR1 SNHLY, CDR2 FYNNEI. The CDR3 DNA follows: TGTGCCAGCAGCCTACACAGGTCCAATCAGCCCCAGCATTTT. Amino acid sequence: CASSLHRSNQPQHF.

The V gene is TRBV20-1, the J gene TRBJ2-7; the match to TRBD2 covers 9 bases. The CDR3 is made up of 14 amino acids. Germline-derived CDR1 and CDR2 are DFQATT and SNEGSKA (reference sequence). Trimming cost V 3 bases and J 2 bases; bases outside gene matches: 5. CDR3 coding DNA: TGCAGTGCTAGTTTTCTAGCGGGAACCTACGAGCAGTACTTC. As protein: CSASFLAGTYEQYF.

This chain joins TRBV30 and TRBJ2-7; weak D call: TRBD2 (5 bases). The CDR3 length is 13 residues. Trimming removed 4 bases from V and 3 bases from J, with 13 bases in between. The germline V gene has CDR1 GTSNPN and CDR2 SVGIG (reference sequence). Here the CDR3 reads CAWTPRGFYEQYF. The DNA for the CDR3 is TGTGCCTGGACCCCCCGGGGTTTCTACGAGCAGTACTTC.

The chain uses TRBV5-4 and TRBJ2-1, with 7 bases identical to TRBD1. This CDR3 has 13 residues. Per the germline V gene, CDR1 is SGHNT and CDR2 is YYREEE (reference sequence). Losses at the gene ends were 1 base for V and 6 bases for J; bases not matched to a gene: 1. CDR3 amino acids: CASSLNRGNEQFF. The CDR3 DNA sequence: TGTGCCAGCAGCTTGAACAGGGGCAATGAGCAGTTCTTC.

This chain uses TRBV7-3 with TRBJ2-2; a possible D gene is TRBD2 (5 bases). Germline CDR1 and CDR2: SGHTA and FQGTGA. This CDR3 spans 16 amino acids. V lost 0 bases and J 3 bases, leaving 11 bases between the germline ends. In DNA, the CDR3 is TGTGCCAGCAGCTTAACAGCTTGGGGAGACACCGGGGAGCTGTTTTTT. Its protein is CASSLTAWGDTGELFF.

In this sample, this clone turned up a few times. The V call is TRBV29-1, the J call TRBJ2-4; D is unresolved. The V end was cut by 5 bases, the J end by 4 bases, with 12 bases between. The CDR3 sequence is 13 residues long. Looked up from germline, CDR1 is SQVTM and CDR2 is ANQGSEA. The chain's CDR3 is CSVRQRTKNIQYF. CDR3 coding DNA: TGCAGCGTTAGACAACGTACGAAAAACATTCAGTACTTC.

The chain links TRBV3-1 (or the pseudogene TRBV3-2) to TRBJ2-5, with 7 bases identical to TRBD1. V lost 4 bases and J lost 1; bases outside the gene matches: 3. This CDR3 spans 14 amino acids. The germline CDR1 and CDR2 sequences are LGHDT and YNNKEL (reference sequence). CDR3 coding DNA: TGTGCCAGCAGCCTGGGACAGAGCCAAGAGACCCAGTACTTC. This encodes CASSLGQSQETQYF.

V usage is TRBV14 and J usage is TRBJ2-3; 10 nucleotides match TRBD2. V shed 2 bases and J 0 bases; nucleotides not matched to a gene: 11. The CDR3 consists of 19 residues. Germline V gene sequence: CDR1 SGHDN, CDR2 FVKESK. CDR3 nucleotides: TGTGCCAGCAGCCAACGTAGAACTAGCGGGGCAACTAGCACAGATACGCAGTATTTT. This translates into CASSQRRTSGATSTDTQYF.

V gene TRBV21-1 combines with J gene TRBJ2-7; the table names TRBD1, a call not compared with the DNA. TRBV21-1 is an annotated pseudogene. The CDR3 runs to 16 residues. CDR3 bases: TGTGCCAGCAGCAGCGCCGGGACAAGATATTTCTACGAGCAGTACTTC. This encodes CASSSAGTRYFYEQYF.

V usage is TRBV2 and J usage is TRBJ2-1, with D possibly being TRBD2 (5 bases). Germline-derived CDR1 and CDR2 are SNHLY and FYNNEI. V dropped 3 bases and J dropped 0 bases, with 9 bases sitting between them. The CDR3 contains 15 residues. The chain's CDR3 is CASSESGASYNEQFF. The CDR3 bases are TGTGCCAGCAGTGAGAGCGGAGCCTCCTACAATGAGCAGTTCTTC. The complete variable domain, with remaining parts taken from reference TRBV2 and TRBJ2-1, reads EPEVTQTPSHQVTQMGQEVILRCVPISNHLYFYWYRQILGQKVEFLVSFYNNEISEKSEIFDDQFSVERPDGSNFTLKIRSTKLEDSAMYFCASSESGASYNEQFFGPGTRLTVL.

The chain uses TRBV14 and TRBJ2-1; TRBD2 aligns across 9 bases. The CDR3 contains 16 residues. CDR1 and CDR2 (germline): SGHDN, FVKESK. V trimming: 1 base; J trimming: 8 bases; junction bases outside the gene matches: 9. As DNA, the CDR3 is TGTGCCAGCAGCCAAGCCCCAGCGGGGGGCTTCCATGAGCAGTTCTTC. Its translation: CASSQAPAGGFHEQFF.